These T cell receptor beta chains were read from a single sample in a study of blood T cell repertoires in COVID-19. Profiling relied on immunoSEQ multiplex PCR, and the TCRdb table lists in-frame clones only, not all of them. The sample includes 35,000 to 50,000 clones, 86% of them seen just once. What was sequenced was peripheral blood. These receptors were collected from a man between 60 and 75 years old with active COVID-19. CDR3s include the opening cysteine and the closing phenylalanine or tryptophan. Each record gives: D gene, V gene, J gene, clone size, CDR3 protein, CDR3 DNA. The D gene is left open where the match is weak. Rows give clone size only sometimes, using once, few, many, or a class for an expanded clone.

D gene: -
V gene: TRBV6-1
J gene: TRBJ2-3
clone size: -
CDR3 protein: CASSEALPGWSDTQYF
CDR3 DNA: TGTGCCAGCAGTGAAGCGTTGCCAGGGTGGAGTGATACGCAGTATTTT

D gene: -
V gene: TRBV5-6
J gene: TRBJ2-7
clone size: -
CDR3 protein: CASLRAGYEQYF
CDR3 DNA: TGTGCCAGCTTAAGGGCGGGCTACGAGCAGTACTTC

D gene: -
V gene: TRBV3-1/TRBV3-2
J gene: TRBJ1-6
clone size: -
CDR3 protein: CASTLRTGSSYNSPLHF
CDR3 DNA: TGTGCCAGCACCTTAAGGACGGGGAGCTCCTATAATTCACCCCTCCACTTT

D gene: TRBD2
V gene: TRBV5-4
J gene: TRBJ2-7
clone size: -
CDR3 protein: CASSSHTSGSYEQYF
CDR3 DNA: TGTGCCAGCAGCTCCCACACTAGCGGGAGTTACGAGCAGTACTTC

D gene: -
V gene: TRBV7-7
J gene: TRBJ2-3
clone size: -
CDR3 protein: CASSLSVSDTQYF
CDR3 DNA: TGTGCTAGCAGCTTATCGGTTTCGGATACGCAGTATTTT

D gene: TRBD2
V gene: TRBV9
J gene: TRBJ2-1
clone size: -
CDR3 protein: CASSGTSGSREQFF
CDR3 DNA: TGTGCCAGCAGCGGGACTAGCGGGAGCCGGGAGCAGTTCTTC

D gene: TRBD2
V gene: TRBV19
J gene: TRBJ2-2
clone size: -
CDR3 protein: CASSALLAGAGELFF
CDR3 DNA: TGTGCCAGTAGTGCACTATTAGCGGGAGCCGGGGAGCTGTTTTTT

D gene: TRBD1
V gene: TRBV5-6
J gene: TRBJ2-3
clone size: few
CDR3 protein: CASSGDRPNTDTQYF
CDR3 DNA: TGTGCCAGCAGCGGGGACAGACCAAACACAGATACGCAGTATTTT

D gene: -
V gene: TRBV6-9
J gene: TRBJ1-2
clone size: -
CDR3 protein: CASSYSSGGIVYGYTF
CDR3 DNA: TGTGCCAGCAGTTATTCGAGTGGGGGCATCGTCTATGGCTACACCTTC

D gene: TRBD1
V gene: TRBV19
J gene: TRBJ1-2
clone size: -
CDR3 protein: CASRRTGEGYGYTF
CDR3 DNA: TGTGCCAGTAGACGGACAGGCGAGGGCTATGGCTACACCTTC

D gene: -
V gene: TRBV11-2
J gene: TRBJ1-2
clone size: -
CDR3 protein: CASSFRDGYTF
CDR3 DNA: TGTGCCAGCAGCTTTAGAGATGGCTACACCTTC

D gene: -
V gene: TRBV19
J gene: TRBJ1-6
clone size: -
CDR3 protein: CASNSVRGGNSPLHF
CDR3 DNA: TGTGCCAGTAATTCTGTTAGGGGAGGAAATTCACCCCTCCACTTT

D gene: -
V gene: TRBV5-1
J gene: TRBJ1-2
clone size: -
CDR3 protein: CASSLAGGNYGYTF
CDR3 DNA: TGCGCCAGCAGCTTGGCCGGAGGGAACTATGGCTACACCTTC

D gene: -
V gene: TRBV28
J gene: TRBJ1-1
clone size: -
CDR3 protein: CASSLGQGRDTEAFF
CDR3 DNA: TGTGCCAGCAGTTTAGGGCAGGGAAGGGACACTGAAGCTTTCTTT

D gene: -
V gene: TRBV7-8
J gene: TRBJ1-5
clone size: few
CDR3 protein: CASSLGSFQGPQHF
CDR3 DNA: TGTGCCAGCAGCTTAGGATCGTTCCAGGGGCCCCAGCATTTT

D gene: TRBD1
V gene: TRBV19
J gene: TRBJ1-2
clone size: -
CDR3 protein: CASSPGTDGYTF
CDR3 DNA: TGTGCCAGTAGTCCCGGGACAGACGGCTACACCTTC

D gene: TRBD2
V gene: TRBV7-3
J gene: TRBJ2-2
clone size: -
CDR3 protein: CASSPLAGGDTGELFF
CDR3 DNA: TGTGCCAGCAGCCCCTTAGCGGGAGGAGACACCGGGGAGCTGTTTTTT

D gene: -
V gene: TRBV7-2
J gene: TRBJ2-5
clone size: few
CDR3 protein: CASSRGSGETQYF
CDR3 DNA: TGTGCCAGCAGCAGAGGGTCCGGAGAGACCCAGTACTTC

D gene: -
V gene: TRBV29-1
J gene: TRBJ2-7
clone size: -
CDR3 protein: CSVLEPSYEQYF
CDR3 DNA: TGCAGCGTCCTCGAGCCTTCCTACGAGCAGTACTTC

D gene: -
V gene: TRBV28
J gene: TRBJ1-5
clone size: -
CDR3 protein: CASSRQGIAFPPQHF
CDR3 DNA: TGTGCCAGCAGTCGGCAGGGGATAGCATTTCCCCCCCAGCATTTT

D gene: -
V gene: TRBV7-2
J gene: TRBJ1-3
clone size: once
CDR3 protein: CASSLAPGGGNTIYF
CDR3 DNA: TGTGCCAGCAGCTTAGCGCCGGGGGGTGGAAACACCATATATTTT

D gene: -
V gene: TRBV14
J gene: TRBJ1-4
clone size: once
CDR3 protein: CASSHIQGSKNEKLFF
CDR3 DNA: TGTGCCAGCAGCCATATACAAGGGAGTAAAAATGAAAAACTGTTTTTT

D gene: -
V gene: TRBV7-2
J gene: TRBJ1-2
clone size: -
CDR3 protein: CASSRGGAFYGYTF
CDR3 DNA: TGTGCCAGCAGCCGCGGTGGGGCGTTCTATGGCTACACCTTC

D gene: TRBD2
V gene: TRBV7-9
J gene: TRBJ2-7
clone size: -
CDR3 protein: CASSLAGGPSYEQYF
CDR3 DNA: TGTGCCAGCAGCTTAGCGGGAGGGCCATCATACGAGCAGTACTTC

D gene: TRBD1
V gene: TRBV27
J gene: TRBJ1-5
clone size: -
CDR3 protein: CASSKIQGAGQPQHF
CDR3 DNA: TGTGCCAGCAGTAAAATACAGGGGGCAGGTCAGCCCCAGCATTTT

D gene: -
V gene: TRBV6-6
J gene: TRBJ1-2
clone size: -
CDR3 protein: CASSYLGGENGYTF
CDR3 DNA: TGTGCCAGCAGTTACCTGGGGGGGGAGAATGGCTACACCTTC

D gene: TRBD1
V gene: TRBV27
J gene: TRBJ1-6
clone size: -
CDR3 protein: CASSLLTGGFYNSPLHF
CDR3 DNA: TGTGCCAGCAGTTTGTTGACAGGGGGCTTCTATAATTCACCCCTCCACTTT

D gene: TRBD1
V gene: TRBV7-9
J gene: TRBJ1-1
clone size: -
CDR3 protein: CASSFPETGTTEAFF
CDR3 DNA: TGTGCCAGCAGCTTCCCGGAGACAGGGACCACTGAAGCTTTCTTT

D gene: TRBD1
V gene: TRBV2
J gene: TRBJ2-3
clone size: -
CDR3 protein: CASRAGGITDTQYF
CDR3 DNA: TGTGCCAGCAGAGCAGGGGGCATCACAGATACGCAGTATTTT

D gene: TRBD1
V gene: TRBV2
J gene: TRBJ1-1
clone size: -
CDR3 protein: CASRETGKTEAFF
CDR3 DNA: TGTGCCAGCAGAGAGACAGGGAAGACTGAAGCTTTCTTT

D gene: -
V gene: TRBV2
J gene: TRBJ2-2
clone size: once
CDR3 protein: CASSLLALANTGELFF
CDR3 DNA: TGTGCCAGCAGCCTTCTGGCCCTAGCGAACACCGGGGAGCTGTTTTTT

D gene: -
V gene: TRBV5-1
J gene: TRBJ2-1
clone size: -
CDR3 protein: CASSFRDYSYNEQFF
CDR3 DNA: TGCGCCAGCAGCTTCCGAGACTACTCCTACAATGAGCAGTTCTTC

D gene: TRBD2
V gene: TRBV19
J gene: TRBJ2-3
clone size: -
CDR3 protein: CASDRGESLSTDTQYF
CDR3 DNA: TGTGCCAGTGACCGGGGGGAGTCCCTCAGCACAGATACGCAGTATTTT

D gene: -
V gene: TRBV18
J gene: TRBJ2-6
clone size: -
CDR3 protein: CASSPVSSGANVLTF
CDR3 DNA: TGTGCCAGCTCACCGGTGAGCTCTGGGGCCAACGTCCTGACTTTC

D gene: TRBD1
V gene: TRBV10-3
J gene: TRBJ2-3
clone size: -
CDR3 protein: CAISSGTGGTDTQYF
CDR3 DNA: TGTGCCATCAGCTCCGGGACAGGGGGCACAGATACGCAGTATTTT

D gene: -
V gene: TRBV27
J gene: TRBJ2-2
clone size: once
CDR3 protein: CASSLSLGAGELFF
CDR3 DNA: TGTGCCAGCAGTTTATCGTTGGGAGCCGGGGAGCTGTTTTTT

D gene: TRBD1
V gene: TRBV5-1
J gene: TRBJ1-2
clone size: -
CDR3 protein: CASSLGQGGYGYTF
CDR3 DNA: TGCGCCAGCAGCCTGGGACAGGGCGGATATGGCTACACCTTC

D gene: TRBD1
V gene: TRBV10-3
J gene: TRBJ2-7
clone size: -
CDR3 protein: CAISGQGVENEQYF
CDR3 DNA: TGTGCCATCAGTGGCCAGGGGGTGGAAAACGAGCAGTACTTC

D gene: -
V gene: TRBV6-5
J gene: TRBJ1-6
clone size: -
CDR3 protein: CASSYLQRSNSPLHF
CDR3 DNA: TGTGCCAGCAGTTATTTACAACGATCGAATTCACCCCTCCACTTT

D gene: -
V gene: TRBV7-3
J gene: TRBJ2-3
clone size: -
CDR3 protein: CASSLGPPDTQYF
CDR3 DNA: TGTGCCAGCAGCCTCGGTCCCCCAGATACGCAGTATTTT

D gene: -
V gene: TRBV18
J gene: TRBJ2-5
clone size: -
CDR3 protein: CASSPTGTQETQYF
CDR3 DNA: TGTGCCAGCTCACCAACCGGGACTCAAGAGACCCAGTACTTC

D gene: TRBD1
V gene: TRBV19
J gene: TRBJ1-2
clone size: -
CDR3 protein: CASTPGQGDSNYGYTF
CDR3 DNA: TGTGCCAGTACCCCGGGACAGGGAGATTCTAACTATGGCTACACCTTC

D gene: -
V gene: TRBV7-9
J gene: TRBJ1-1
clone size: -
CDR3 protein: CASSSPVQGSDTEAFF
CDR3 DNA: TGTGCCAGCAGCTCCCCCGTACAGGGTTCCGACACTGAAGCTTTCTTT

D gene: TRBD1
V gene: TRBV5-1
J gene: TRBJ2-5
clone size: -
CDR3 protein: CASSLVQGAEETQYF
CDR3 DNA: TGCGCCAGCAGCTTGGTTCAGGGGGCAGAAGAGACCCAGTACTTC

D gene: TRBD1
V gene: TRBV18
J gene: TRBJ2-5
clone size: -
CDR3 protein: CASSPRKDRGENQETQYF
CDR3 DNA: TGTGCCAGCTCACCCCGAAAAGACAGGGGCGAGAATCAAGAGACCCAGTACTTC

D gene: -
V gene: TRBV10-1
J gene: TRBJ2-7
clone size: -
CDR3 protein: CASREAPGYEQYF
CDR3 DNA: TGCGCCAGCAGGGAAGCTCCAGGGTACGAGCAGTACTTC

D gene: TRBD1
V gene: TRBV29-1
J gene: TRBJ1-3
clone size: -
CDR3 protein: CSTKGAVGNTIYF
CDR3 DNA: TGCAGCACCAAGGGGGCGGTTGGAAACACCATATATTTT

D gene: -
V gene: TRBV4-3
J gene: TRBJ2-7
clone size: -
CDR3 protein: CASSQRLGYEQYF
CDR3 DNA: TGCGCCAGCAGCCAACGACTGGGCTACGAGCAGTACTTC

D gene: -
V gene: TRBV12-5
J gene: TRBJ1-1
clone size: -
CDR3 protein: CASGPDRKPTNTEAFF
CDR3 DNA: TGTGCTAGTGGTCCCGACAGAAAACCGACAAACACTGAAGCTTTCTTT

D gene: -
V gene: TRBV19
J gene: TRBJ1-2
clone size: once
CDR3 protein: CASRWEGASGYTF
CDR3 DNA: TGTGCCAGCCGATGGGAGGGCGCGTCGGGCTACACCTTC

D gene: TRBD1
V gene: TRBV3-1/TRBV3-2
J gene: TRBJ2-2
clone size: once
CDR3 protein: CASTQGATGELFF
CDR3 DNA: TGTGCCAGCACCCAGGGGGCGACCGGGGAGCTGTTTTTT

D gene: -
V gene: TRBV5-1
J gene: TRBJ2-3
clone size: -
CDR3 protein: CASSLVGSGAGTDTQYF
CDR3 DNA: TGCGCCAGCAGCTTGGTCGGAAGCGGTGCTGGCACAGATACGCAGTATTTT

D gene: TRBD1
V gene: TRBV10-3
J gene: TRBJ1-1
clone size: -
CDR3 protein: CAISEGGGAERNTEAFF
CDR3 DNA: TGTGCCATCAGTGAGGGAGGGGGCGCCGAGAGAAACACTGAAGCTTTCTTT